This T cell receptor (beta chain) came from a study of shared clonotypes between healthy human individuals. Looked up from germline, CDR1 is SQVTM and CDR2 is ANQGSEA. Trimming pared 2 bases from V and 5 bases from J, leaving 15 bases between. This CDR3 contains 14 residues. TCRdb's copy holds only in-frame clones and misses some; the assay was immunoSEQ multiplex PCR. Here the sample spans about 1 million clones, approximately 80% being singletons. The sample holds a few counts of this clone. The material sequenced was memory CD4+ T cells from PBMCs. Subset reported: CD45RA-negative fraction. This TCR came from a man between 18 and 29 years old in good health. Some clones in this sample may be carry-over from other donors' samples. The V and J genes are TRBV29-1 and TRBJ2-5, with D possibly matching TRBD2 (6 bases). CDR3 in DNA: TGCAGCGTTGAAAAGCTCGTCCGGGGGGAGACCCAGTACTTC. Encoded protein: CSVEKLVRGETQYF.